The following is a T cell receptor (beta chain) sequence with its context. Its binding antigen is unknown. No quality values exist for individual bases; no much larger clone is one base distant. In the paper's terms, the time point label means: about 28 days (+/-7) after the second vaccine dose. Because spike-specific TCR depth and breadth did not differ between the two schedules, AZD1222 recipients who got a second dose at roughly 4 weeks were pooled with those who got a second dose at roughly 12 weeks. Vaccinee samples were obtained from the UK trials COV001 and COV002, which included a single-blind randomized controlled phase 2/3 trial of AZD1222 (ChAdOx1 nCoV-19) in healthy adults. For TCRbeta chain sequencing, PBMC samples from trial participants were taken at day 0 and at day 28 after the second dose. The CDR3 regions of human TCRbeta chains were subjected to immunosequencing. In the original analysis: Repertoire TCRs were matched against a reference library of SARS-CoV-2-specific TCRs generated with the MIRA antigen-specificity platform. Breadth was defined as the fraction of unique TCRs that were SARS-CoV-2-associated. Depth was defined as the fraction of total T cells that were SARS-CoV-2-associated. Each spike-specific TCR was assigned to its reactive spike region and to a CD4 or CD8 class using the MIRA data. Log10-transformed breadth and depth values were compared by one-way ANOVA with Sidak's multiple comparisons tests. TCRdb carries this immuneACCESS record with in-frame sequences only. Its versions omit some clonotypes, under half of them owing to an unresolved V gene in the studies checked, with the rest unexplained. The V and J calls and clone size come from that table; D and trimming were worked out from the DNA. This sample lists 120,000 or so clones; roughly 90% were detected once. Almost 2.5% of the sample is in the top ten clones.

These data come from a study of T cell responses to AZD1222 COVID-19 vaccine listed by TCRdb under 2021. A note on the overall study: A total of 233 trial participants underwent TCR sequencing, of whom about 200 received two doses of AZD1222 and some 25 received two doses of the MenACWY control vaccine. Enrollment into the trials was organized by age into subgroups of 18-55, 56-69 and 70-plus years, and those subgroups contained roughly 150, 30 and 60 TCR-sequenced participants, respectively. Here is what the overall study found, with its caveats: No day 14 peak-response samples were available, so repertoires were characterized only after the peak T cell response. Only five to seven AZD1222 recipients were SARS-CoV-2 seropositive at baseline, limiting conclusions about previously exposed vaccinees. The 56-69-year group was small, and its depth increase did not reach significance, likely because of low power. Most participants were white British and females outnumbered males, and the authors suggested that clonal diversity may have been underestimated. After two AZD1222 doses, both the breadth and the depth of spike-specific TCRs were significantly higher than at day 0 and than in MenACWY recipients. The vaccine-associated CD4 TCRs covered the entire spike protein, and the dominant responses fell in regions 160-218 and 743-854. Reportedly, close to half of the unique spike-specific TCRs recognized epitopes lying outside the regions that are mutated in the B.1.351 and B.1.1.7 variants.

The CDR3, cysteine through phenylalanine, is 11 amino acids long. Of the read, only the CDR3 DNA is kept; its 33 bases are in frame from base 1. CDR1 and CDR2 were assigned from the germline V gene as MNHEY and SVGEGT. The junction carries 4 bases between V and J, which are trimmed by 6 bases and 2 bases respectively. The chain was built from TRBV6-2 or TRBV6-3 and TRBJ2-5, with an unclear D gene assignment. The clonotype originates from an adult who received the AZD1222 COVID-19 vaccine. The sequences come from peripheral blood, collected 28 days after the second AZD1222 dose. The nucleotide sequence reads TGTGCCAGCAGCCGACAAGAGACCCAGTACTTC. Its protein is CASSRQETQYF.